Below, one T cell receptor (beta chain) is given with its context. The sample belongs to a study of OX40 agonist ivuxolimab in advanced cancers. The germline CDR1 and CDR2 sequences are SGDLS and YYNGEE. With V trimmed by 3 bases and J by 0 bases, 12 bases remained unmatched. The CDR3 runs 17 residues. TCRdb keeps only in-frame clones here, not all; method: immunoSEQ multiplex PCR. The sample yields almost 80,000 clones, roughly 86% seen once. Sequencing used CD4+ or CD8+ T cells sorted from blood, obtained in a trial of the OX40 agonist ivuxolimab. The chain combines TRBV9 with TRBJ2-7; 7 bases are a match to TRBD1. The clonotype was recovered from an adult with an advanced solid tumor such as melanoma, head and neck, liver or kidney cancer. The CDR3 region has the DNA TGTGCCAGCAGCGCTCAGGGGGTACAGTCCCCCTCCTACGAGCAGTACTTC. Protein product: CASSAQGVQSPSYEQYF.